The 27 T cell receptor beta chains given below trace back to one sample, sequenced in a study of T cell responses to AZD1222 COVID-19 vaccine. Method: immunoSEQ multiplex PCR; TCRdb's copy keeps in-frame clones and lacks some. The sample lists roughly 140,000 clones, 85% to 90% occurring once. The starting material was peripheral blood, obtained on day 0 of AZD1222 vaccination. The receptors were gathered from an adult in good health.

This chain uses TRBV5-8 with TRBJ2-7; 11 bases agree with TRBD2. The CDR3 contains 18 residues. Looked up from germline, CDR1 is SGHTS and CDR2 is YDEGEE. Trimming at V came to 4 bases and at J to 0 bases, leaving 12 bases not matched to a gene. The CDR3 reads CASSLRGGTSGFSYEQYF. The CDR3 DNA reads as TGTGCCAGCAGCCTACGGGGGGGGACTAGCGGATTCTCCTACGAGCAGTACTTC.

The V call is TRBV7-9, the J call TRBJ2-3; 10 nucleotides line up with TRBD1. From germline, CDR1 is SEHNR and CDR2 FQNEAQ (reference sequence). The V and J ends lost 5 bases and 14 bases, in that order; junction bases with no gene match: 16. The CDR3 is 15 amino acids. CDR3 amino acids: CASSPSRDRGHRPYF. The CDR3 bases are TGTGCCAGCAGCCCATCCCGGGACAGGGGCCACCGCCCGTATTTT.

The chain uses TRBV11-2 and TRBJ1-1; D is ambiguous. The CDR3 has 12 amino acids. Per germline, CDR1 SGHAT and CDR2 FQNNGV. Trimming cost V 6 bases and J 11 bases, with 16 bases left between them. CDR3 amino acids: CASRPIAPTAFF. The CDR3 coding sequence is TGTGCCAGCAGACCCATAGCCCCGACGGCTTTCTTT.

The V and J genes are TRBV25-1 and TRBJ2-3; D unclear. CDR3 length: 11 residues. Germline CDR1 MGHDK, CDR2 SYGVNS. Between the trimmed V and J ends, which lost 4 bases and 8 bases, there was a span of 7 bases. The CDR3 DNA is TGTGCCAGCAGTGTTGCCGGTACGCAGTATTTT. This sequence encodes CASSVAGTQYF. Using reference TRBV25-1 and TRBJ2-3 for the parts outside the CDR3, the full variable domain is EADIYQTPRYLVIGTGKKITLECSQTMGHDKMYWYQQDPGMELHLIHYSYGVNSTEKGDLSSESTVSRIRTEHFPLTLESARPSHTSQYLCASSVAGTQYFGPGTRLTVL.

V is TRBV7-9 and J is TRBJ2-7, with 9 bases lining up with TRBD1. This CDR3 comprises 14 residues. J was trimmed by 6 bases and V by 1 base; bases with no gene match: 4. From germline, CDR1 is SEHNR and CDR2 FQNEAQ (reference sequence). The CDR3 protein is CASSLGDRAGEQYF. CDR3 DNA sequence: TGTGCCAGCAGCTTAGGGGACAGGGCGGGCGAGCAGTACTTC.

J is TRBJ1-5 and V is TRBV7-2; 9 positions match TRBD1. V lost 5 bases to trimming and J lost 4 bases; unmatched junction nucleotides: 6. This CDR3 region has 15 residues. Looked up from germline, CDR1 is SGHTA and CDR2 is FQGNSA. The CDR3 DNA reads TGTGCCAGCAGCCGGGACAGGGTCCCTAATCAGCCCCAGCATTTT. It yields the protein CASSRDRVPNQPQHF.

The DNA for the CDR3 is TGTGCCAGCAGCTTAACAGTAGATGGCTACACCTTC. Its protein is CASSLTVDGYTF. The V and J genes are TRBV7-8 and TRBJ1-2; D remains ambiguous. Trimming took 2 bases from V and 6 from J, leaving 7 bases between them. Germline V gives CDR1 SGHVS, CDR2 FQNEAQ. The CDR3 has 12 amino acids.

The chain carries TRBV9 and TRBJ1-5; a possible D gene is TRBD1 (5 bases). V was pared by 2 bases and J by 8 bases, with 17 bases between. The CDR3 has 15 amino acids. The germline CDR1 and CDR2 sequences are SGDLS and YYNGEE. The CDR3 nucleotides read TGTGCCAGCAGCGTCCGAGGACACCCGTTCGAGCCCCAGCATTTT. Protein sequence: CASSVRGHPFEPQHF. The whole variable domain, filled in from reference TRBV9 and TRBJ1-5, reads DSGVTQTPKHLITATGQRVTLRCSPRSGDLSVYWYQQSLDQGLQFLIQYYNGEERAKGNILERFSAQQFPDLHSELNLSSLELGDSALYFCASSVRGHPFEPQHFGDGTRLSIL.

This clone has just one count. This rearrangement joins TRBV6-5 to TRBJ1-1; TRBD1 matches 7 bases. The CDR3 extends over 13 amino acids. V lost 6 bases to trimming and J lost 5 bases; unmatched junction nucleotides: 6. CDR1 is MNHEY, CDR2 SVGAGI, per germline. The chain's CDR3 is CASSRQGGTEAFF. DNA of the CDR3: TGTGCCAGCAGCAGACAGGGAGGTACTGAAGCTTTCTTT.

This clone was detected only once. J is TRBJ1-2 and V is TRBV9, with 8 bases matching TRBD1. V was clipped by 3 bases and J by 6 bases; unmatched bases: 4. CDR1 is SGDLS, CDR2 YYNGEE, per germline. The CDR3 is 13 residues long. For the CDR3, the DNA is TGTGCCAGCAGCGGGACAGGGATAGATGGCTACACCTTC. The encoded protein is CASSGTGIDGYTF.

The chain couples TRBV28 to TRBJ1-2, with D perhaps TRBD1 (6 bases). Germline assignment: CDR1 MDHEN and CDR2 SYDVKM. CDR3 length: 16 amino acids. The V gene lost 2 bases and the J gene lost 3 bases, with 16 bases spanning the gap. The CDR3 DNA is TGTGCCAGCAGTTTAAGGTTTGCGAACAGGGACTATGGCTACACCTTC. This gives the protein CASSLRFANRDYGYTF.

V and J are TRBV6-5 and TRBJ1-5; TRBD1 is a possible D gene (5 bases). The germline V gene encodes CDR1 MNHEY and CDR2 SVGAGI. The CDR3 runs 15 residues. Deletions cut 6 bases from V and 1 base from J, with 13 bases between. CDR3 amino acids: CASSYGGKSNQPQHF. CDR3 coding DNA: TGTGCCAGCAGCTATGGGGGGAAGAGCAATCAGCCCCAGCATTTT.

This rearrangement joins TRBV9 to TRBJ1-1; no firm D call. Germline V gene data show CDR1 as SGDLS and CDR2 as YYNGEE. The CDR3 is 14 amino acids. Trimming pared 0 bases from V and 1 base from J, leaving 7 bases between. CDR3 region: CASSVGNGNTEAFF. The CDR3, as DNA: TGTGCCAGCAGCGTAGGGAACGGGAACACTGAAGCTTTCTTT. The variable domain in full, with the rest retrieved from reference TRBV9 and TRBJ1-1, is DSGVTQTPKHLITATGQRVTLRCSPRSGDLSVYWYQQSLDQGLQFLIQYYNGEERAKGNILERFSAQQFPDLHSELNLSSLELGDSALYFCASSVGNGNTEAFFGQGTRLTVV.

This clone was observed a handful of times. The chain uses TRBV28 and TRBJ2-7, with 7 positions matching TRBD2. The CDR3 has 12 residues. The J segment lost 1 base and the V segment lost 6 bases, leaving 0 bases of the junction unmatched. Germline-derived CDR1 and CDR2 are MDHEN and SYDVKM. The CDR3 loop is CASRGLSYEQYF. Written as DNA, the CDR3 is TGTGCCAGCAGGGGACTATCCTACGAGCAGTACTTC. Using reference TRBV28 and TRBJ2-7 for the parts outside the CDR3, the full variable domain is DVKVTQSSRYLVKRTGEKVFLECVQDMDHENMFWYRQDPGLGLRLIYFSYDVKMKEKGDIPEGYSVSREKKERFSLILESASTNQTSMYLCASRGLSYEQYFGPGTRLTVT.

The J gene is TRBJ1-5, the V gene TRBV7-2; D gene ambiguous. The CDR3 is 13 amino acids. The V gene lost 5 bases and the J gene lost 0 bases, with 5 bases spanning the gap. Looked up from germline, CDR1 is SGHTA and CDR2 is FQGNSA. This chain's CDR3 is CASSPYSNQPQHF. Here the CDR3 DNA reads TGTGCCAGCAGCCCATATAGCAATCAGCCCCAGCATTTT.

The chain combines TRBV2 with TRBJ2-4; no reliable D call. Germline assignment: CDR1 SNHLY and CDR2 FYNNEI. Trimming took off 7 bases at V and 0 bases at J, with 10 bases between the two ends. CDR3 size: 14 residues. This chain's CDR3 is CASKIEVAKNIQYF. The DNA of the CDR3 is TGTGCCAGCAAAATAGAAGTAGCCAAAAACATTCAGTACTTC. The whole variable domain, remainder taken from reference TRBV2 and TRBJ2-4, is EPEVTQTPSHQVTQMGQEVILRCVPISNHLYFYWYRQILGQKVEFLVSFYNNEISEKSEIFDDQFSVERPDGSNFTLKIRSTKLEDSAMYFCASKIEVAKNIQYFGAGTRLSVL.

The J gene is TRBJ1-4, the V gene TRBV2; D is unclear. The CDR3 loop spans 17 amino acids. V lost 5 bases, J lost 5 bases, and 21 bases lay in between. The germline CDR1 and CDR2 sequences are SNHLY and FYNNEI. The chain's CDR3 is CASSQGSVWSPNEKLFF. DNA for the CDR3: TGTGCCAGCAGTCAAGGCAGTGTATGGTCCCCCAATGAAAAACTGTTTTTT.

This clone occurred once. The chain joins TRBV19 to TRBJ2-5, with D maybe TRBD2 (5 bases). The V gene's germline CDR1 is LNHDA and CDR2 SQIVND (reference sequence). Trimming pared 2 bases from V and 7 bases from J, leaving 11 bases between. This CDR3 is 13 amino acids long. CDR3 in amino acids: CASSINLRGTQYF. In DNA form, the CDR3 reads TGTGCCAGTAGTATAAATCTCCGGGGGACCCAGTACTTC. Combining the CDR3 with reference TRBV19 and TRBJ2-5 gives the whole variable domain DGGITQSPKYLFRKEGQNVTLSCEQNLNHDAMYWYRQDPGQGLRLIYYSQIVNDFQKGDIAEGYSVSREKKESFPLTVTSAQKNPTAFYLCASSINLRGTQYFGPGTRLLVL.

The chain employs TRBV25-1 and TRBJ1-3; possible D gene TRBD1, 6 bases. Trimming took off 3 bases at V and 0 bases at J, with 15 bases between the two ends. This CDR3 comprises 17 residues. Germline assignment: CDR1 MGHDK and CDR2 SYGVNS. The CDR3 spells CASSDSRGQISGNTIYF. The CDR3 DNA sequence: TGTGCCAGCAGTGACTCCAGGGGACAAATCTCTGGAAACACCATATATTTT.

The gene calls are TRBV9 and TRBJ1-2, with D hard to call. V was pared by 0 bases and J by 0 bases, with 6 bases between. The germline V gene has CDR1 SGDLS and CDR2 YYNGEE. The CDR3 consists of 14 residues. Written as DNA, the CDR3 is TGTGCCAGCAGCGTAGCCGGTGCTAACTATGGCTACACCTTC. Protein product: CASSVAGANYGYTF.

This CDR3 reads CASSFGTLANTQYF. CDR3 nucleotide sequence: TGTGCCAGCAGCTTCGGCACCTTGGCCAATACGCAGTATTTT. The V gene is TRBV7-9, the J gene TRBJ2-3; no reliable D call. Germline CDR1 and CDR2: SEHNR and FQNEAQ (reference sequence). The CDR3 is 14 residues long. The V gene lost 3 bases and the J gene lost 7 bases, with 14 bases spanning the gap. Drawing the rest from reference TRBV7-9 and TRBJ2-3, the complete variable domain is DTGVSQNPRHKITKRGQNVTFRCDPISEHNRLYWYRQTLGQGPEFLTYFQNEAQLEKSRLLSDRFSAERPKGSFSTLEIQRTEQGDSAMYLCASSFGTLANTQYFGPGTRLTVL.

The J gene is TRBJ2-7, the V gene TRBV4-1; D is possibly TRBD2 (6 bases). V lost 5 bases and J lost 3, with 11 bases in between. The CDR3 runs 13 residues. Germline CDR1 MGHRA, CDR2 YSYEKL. Written as DNA, the CDR3 is TGCGCCAGCAGCTCCCGGACTAACTACGAGCAGTACTTC. Translated, it gives CASSSRTNYEQYF.

This clone was observed a handful of times. The gene calls are TRBV5-5 and TRBJ2-1; 8 bases fit TRBD2. Germline lookup yields CDR1 SGHKS and CDR2 YYEKEE (reference sequence). There are 15 residues in the CDR3. The V and J ends lost 0 bases and 2 bases, in that order; junction bases with no gene match: 1. The CDR3 sequence: CASSLAGGTYNEQFF. Here the CDR3 DNA reads TGTGCCAGCAGCTTGGCGGGGGGGACCTACAATGAGCAGTTCTTC.

This sequence joins TRBV5-1 and TRBJ2-2; 12 bases are a match to TRBD2. The CDR3 is 17 residues long. Germline loops: CDR1 SGHRS, CDR2 YFSETQ. V gave up 4 bases and J gave up 5 bases; unmatched junction bases: 9. Written as DNA, the CDR3 is TGCGCCAGCAGCCGTAGACTAGCGGGGGCAGGGACCGGGGAGCTGTTTTTT. Its translation is CASSRRLAGAGTGELFF.

This clone was counted once. The chain carries TRBV6-1 and TRBJ2-4; TRBD2 is a possible D gene (7 bases). CDR1 MNHNS and CDR2 SASEGT come from the germline V gene. The CDR3 has 18 residues. V was pared by 0 bases and J by 5 bases, with 20 bases between. The CDR3: CASSEAVIGIGGENIQYF. For the CDR3, the DNA is TGTGCCAGCAGTGAAGCGGTTATTGGGATAGGGGGGGAAAACATTCAGTACTTC.

The table lists this clone with a few counts. The DNA of the CDR3 is TGTGCCAGTAACAGGGACTCTAGCACAGATACGCAGTATTTT. Its translation: CASNRDSSTDTQYF. J is TRBJ2-3 and V is TRBV19; D may correspond to TRBD1 or TRBD2 (6 bases each). This CDR3 has 14 amino acids. The germline V gene encodes CDR1 LNHDA and CDR2 SQIVND (reference sequence). Trimming left V 7 bases short and J 0 bases short, with 11 bases between.

This clone has only a few counts. V and J are TRBV3-1 (or the pseudogene TRBV3-2) and TRBJ2-7, with TRBD2 as a possible D gene (6 bases). The CDR3 runs 16 residues. CDR1 LGHDT and CDR2 YNNKEL come from the germline V gene (reference sequence). V lost 4 bases, J lost 0 bases, and 16 bases lay in between. The CDR3 sequence is CASSLEGIGSSYEQYF. DNA for the CDR3: TGTGCCAGCAGCCTCGAGGGTATCGGGAGCTCCTACGAGCAGTACTTC.